Here is one T cell receptor (beta chain) with its context. The data stem from a study of blood T cell repertoires in COVID-19. Overall study context: The study drew acute and convalescent COVID-19 samples from the United States, Italy and Spain. T cells, B-cell-depleted T cells, or PBMCs provided the cDNA or gDNA that served as material.

In the study's own analysis: Amplification from reference gene primers served as the basis for estimated nucleated cell counts. TCRdb's table, derived via immunoSEQ multiplex PCR, lists solely in-frame clones and lacks some. V, J and clone size were drawn from that table, and D and trimming were deduced from the DNA. The sample has around 180,000 clones, around nine tenths seen once. CDR1 is SGHRS and CDR2 is YFSETQ in the germline V gene. After removal of 4 bases from V and 2 bases from J, the junction contained 7 bases not matched to a gene. This CDR3 comprises 15 residues. V is TRBV5-1 and J is TRBJ2-7, with 9 bases identical to TRBD1. The sequenced material came from peripheral blood. This receptor was taken from a human donor in a cohort sampled during active COVID-19. The CDR3 DNA follows: TGCGCCAGCAGCCCCTGGACAGGGGTCACCTACGAGCAGTACTTC. Encoded protein: CASSPWTGVTYEQYF. Using reference TRBV5-1 and TRBJ2-7 for the parts outside the CDR3, the full variable domain is KAGVTQTPRYLIKTRGQQVTLSCSPISGHRSVSWYQQTPGQGLQFLFEYFSETQRNKGNFPGRFSGRQFSNSRSEMNVSTLELGDSALYLCASSPWTGVTYEQYFGPGTRLTVT.